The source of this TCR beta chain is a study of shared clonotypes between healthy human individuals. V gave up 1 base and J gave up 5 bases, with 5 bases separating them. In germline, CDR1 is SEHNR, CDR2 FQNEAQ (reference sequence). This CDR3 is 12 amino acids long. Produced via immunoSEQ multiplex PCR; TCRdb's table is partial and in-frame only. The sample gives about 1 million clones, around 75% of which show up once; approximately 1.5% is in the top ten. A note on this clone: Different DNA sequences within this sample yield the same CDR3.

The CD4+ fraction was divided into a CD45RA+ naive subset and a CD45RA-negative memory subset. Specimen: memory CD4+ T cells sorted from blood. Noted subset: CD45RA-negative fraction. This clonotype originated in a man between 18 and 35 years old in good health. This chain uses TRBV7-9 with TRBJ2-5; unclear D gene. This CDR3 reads CASSLVAETQYF. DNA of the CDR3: TGTGCCAGCAGCTTAGTGGCCGAGACCCAGTACTTC. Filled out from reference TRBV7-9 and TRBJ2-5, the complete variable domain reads DTGVSQNPRHKITKRGQNVTFRCDPISEHNRLYWYRQTLGQGPEFLTYFQNEAQLEKSRLLSDRFSAERPKGSFSTLEIQRTEQGDSAMYLCASSLVAETQYFGPGTRLLVL.